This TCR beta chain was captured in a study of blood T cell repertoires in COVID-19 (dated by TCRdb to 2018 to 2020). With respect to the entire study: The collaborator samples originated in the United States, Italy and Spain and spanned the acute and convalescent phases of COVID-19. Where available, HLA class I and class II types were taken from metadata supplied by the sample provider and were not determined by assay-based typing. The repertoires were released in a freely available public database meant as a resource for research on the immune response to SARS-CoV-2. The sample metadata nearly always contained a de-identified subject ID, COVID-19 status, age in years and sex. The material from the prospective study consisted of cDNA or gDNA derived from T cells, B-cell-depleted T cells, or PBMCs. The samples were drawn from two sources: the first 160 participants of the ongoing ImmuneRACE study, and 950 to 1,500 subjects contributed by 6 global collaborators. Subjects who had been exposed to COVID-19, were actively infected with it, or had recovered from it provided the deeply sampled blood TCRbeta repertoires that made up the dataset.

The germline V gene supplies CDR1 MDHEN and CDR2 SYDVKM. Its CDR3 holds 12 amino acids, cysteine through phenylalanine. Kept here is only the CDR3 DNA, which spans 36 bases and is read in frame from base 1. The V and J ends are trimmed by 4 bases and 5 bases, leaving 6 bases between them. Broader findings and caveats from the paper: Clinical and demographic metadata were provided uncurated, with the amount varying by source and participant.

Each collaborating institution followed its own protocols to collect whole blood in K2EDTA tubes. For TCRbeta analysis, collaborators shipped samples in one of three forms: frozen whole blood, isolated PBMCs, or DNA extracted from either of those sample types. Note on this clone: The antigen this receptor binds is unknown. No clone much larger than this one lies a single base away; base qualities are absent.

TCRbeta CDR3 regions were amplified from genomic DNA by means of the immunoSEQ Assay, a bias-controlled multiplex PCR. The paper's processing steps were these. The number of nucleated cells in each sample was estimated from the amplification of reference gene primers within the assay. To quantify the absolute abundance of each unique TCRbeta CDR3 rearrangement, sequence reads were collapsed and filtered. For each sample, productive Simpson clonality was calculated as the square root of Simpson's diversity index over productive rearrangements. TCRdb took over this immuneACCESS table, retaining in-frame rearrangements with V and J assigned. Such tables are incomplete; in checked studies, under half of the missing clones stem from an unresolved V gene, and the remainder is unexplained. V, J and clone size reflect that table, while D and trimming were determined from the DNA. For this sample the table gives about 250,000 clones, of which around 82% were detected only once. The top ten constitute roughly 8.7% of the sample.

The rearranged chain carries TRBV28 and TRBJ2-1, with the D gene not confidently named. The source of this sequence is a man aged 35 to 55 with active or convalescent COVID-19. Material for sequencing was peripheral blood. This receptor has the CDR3 CASSSVDNEQFF. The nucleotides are TGTGCCAGCAGTTCTGTCGACAATGAGCAGTTCTTC.